This T cell receptor beta chain originates from a study of T cells in localized non-small cell lung cancer. Points on this clone: Antigen specificity is unknown.

Data came from immunoSEQ multiplex PCR; TCRdb stores just in-frame clones and leaves some out. The data contain 15,000 to 20,000 clones, almost 85% of them singletons. Per germline, CDR1 SGHAT and CDR2 FQNNGV. Trimming cost V 3 bases and J 4 bases, with 10 bases left between them. CDR3 length: 14 amino acids. Study-level findings and limits: Adjacent lung was found to contain a median approximately 50 of the top 100 tumor clones. An association was observed between higher blood T cell density and longer overall survival.

This TCR was sampled from a male donor aged 60 or older with stage I lung adenocarcinoma. The genes are TRBV11-2 and TRBJ1-5, with TRBD1 as a possible D gene (6 bases). The sequencing here drew on peripheral blood, taken before any cancer treatment. CDR3 residues: CASSLNRVNQPQHF. CDR3 bases: TGTGCCAGCAGCTTGAACAGGGTTAATCAGCCCCAGCATTTT.